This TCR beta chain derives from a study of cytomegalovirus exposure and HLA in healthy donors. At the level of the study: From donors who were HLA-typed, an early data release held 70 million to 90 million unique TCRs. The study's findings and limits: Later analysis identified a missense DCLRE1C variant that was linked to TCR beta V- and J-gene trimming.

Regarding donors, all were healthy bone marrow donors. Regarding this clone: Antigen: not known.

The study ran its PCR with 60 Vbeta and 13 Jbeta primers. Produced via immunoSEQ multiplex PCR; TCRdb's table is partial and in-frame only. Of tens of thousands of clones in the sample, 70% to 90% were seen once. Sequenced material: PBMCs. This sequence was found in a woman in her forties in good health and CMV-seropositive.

The CDR3 sequence is CASSLQGAPNEKLFF. The CDR3 DNA is TGTGCCAGCAGCTTACAGGGGGCGCCTAATGAAAAACTGTTTTTT. The chain links TRBV5-4 to TRBJ1-4, with 9 bases lining up with TRBD1. The CDR3 sequence is 15 residues long. The V gene end was trimmed by 2 bases and the J gene end by 3 bases; junction bases not matched to a gene: 2. The germline V gene has CDR1 SGHNT and CDR2 YYREEE (reference sequence). The complete variable domain, with remaining parts taken from reference TRBV5-4 and TRBJ1-4, reads ETGVTQSPTHLIKTRGQQVTLRCSSQSGHNTVSWYQQALGQGPQFIFQYYREEENGRGNFPPRFSGLQFPNYSSELNVNALELDDSALYLCASSLQGAPNEKLFFGSGTQLSVL.